The T cell receptor (beta chain) described here comes from a study of blood T cell repertoires in COVID-19 (TCRdb year 2020). Background on the whole study: Collaborator samples came from the United States, Italy and Spain and covered acute and convalescent phases of COVID-19. The prospective study material was composed of cDNA or gDNA derived from T cells, B-cell-depleted T cells, or PBMCs. The dataset comprised deeply sampled blood TCRbeta repertoires from subjects exposed to, actively infected with, or recovered from COVID-19. The repertoires were made available in a free public database intended to serve as a resource for research on the immune response to SARS-CoV-2. Samples were obtained from the ongoing ImmuneRACE study (first 160 participants) and from over 1,000 subjects provided by 6 global collaborators. A de-identified subject ID, COVID-19 status, age in years and sex were almost always included in the sample metadata. Where HLA class I and class II types were available, the types were taken from metadata supplied by the sample provider, not from assay-based typing. Paper-wide results and their limitations: The quantity of clinical and demographic metadata differed by source and by participant and was supplied without curation.

TCRbeta CDR3 regions were amplified from genomic DNA using the immunoSEQ Assay, a bias-controlled multiplex PCR. Turning to the authors' computational methods: Within the assay, amplification of reference gene primers was used to estimate how many nucleated cells each sample contained. To quantify the absolute abundance of each unique TCRbeta CDR3 rearrangement, sequence reads were collapsed and filtered. For each sample, productive Simpson clonality was calculated as the square root of Simpson's diversity index across productive rearrangements. As stored in TCRdb, this immuneACCESS dataset retains in-frame rearrangements with V and J assigned. A fraction of the clones does not appear; measured against another copy, unresolved V genes explain less than half of the discrepancy, and the remainder lacks a known reason. That table supplies the V and J calls and clone size; D and trimming were determined from the DNA. The sample table shows tens of thousands of clones, and around 81% are seen once. The ten largest clones represent about 10% of the sample.

Whole blood was collected in K2EDTA tubes by collaborating institutions according to the institutions' own protocols. For TCRbeta analysis, collaborators shipped samples in one of three forms: frozen whole blood, isolated PBMCs, or DNA extracted from either of those sample types. Comments on this clone: The antigen it recognizes is unknown. The sample holds no much larger clone one base away, and base qualities are not on file.

The germline V gene gives CDR1 as MNHEY and CDR2 as SVGAGI. Including cysteine and phenylalanine, the CDR3 has 14 amino acids. Just CDR3 DNA is preserved here, 42 bases in frame from base 1. V and J are truncated by 4 bases and 7 bases respectively, leaving an intervening sequence of 16 bases. The sequenced sample consisted of peripheral blood. The rearrangement combines TRBV6-5 with TRBJ1-2, and possibly TRBD1, on 6 matching bases. This TCR was sampled from a human donor in a cohort sampled during active COVID-19. The nucleotide sequence reads TGTGCCAGCAGTTCCCCCCTGGGGGCGGGTGGCTACACCTTC. Translated, it gives CASSSPLGAGGYTF.